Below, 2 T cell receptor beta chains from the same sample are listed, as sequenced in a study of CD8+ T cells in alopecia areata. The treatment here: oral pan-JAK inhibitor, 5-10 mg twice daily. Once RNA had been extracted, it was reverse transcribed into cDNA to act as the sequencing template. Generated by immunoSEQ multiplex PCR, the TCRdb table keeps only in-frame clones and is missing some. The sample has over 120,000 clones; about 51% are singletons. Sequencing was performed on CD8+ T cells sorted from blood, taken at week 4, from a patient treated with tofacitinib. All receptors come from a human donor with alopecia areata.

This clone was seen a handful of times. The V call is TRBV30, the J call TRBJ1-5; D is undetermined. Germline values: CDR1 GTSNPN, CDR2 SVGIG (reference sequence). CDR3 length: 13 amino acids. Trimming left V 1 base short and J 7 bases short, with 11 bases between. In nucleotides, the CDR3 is TGTGCCTGGAGTGAAACGGCCGGCCAGCCCCAGCATTTT. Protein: CAWSETAGQPQHF.

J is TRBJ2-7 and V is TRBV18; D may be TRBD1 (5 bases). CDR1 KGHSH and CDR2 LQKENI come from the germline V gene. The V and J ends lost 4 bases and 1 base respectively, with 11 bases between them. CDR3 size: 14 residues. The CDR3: CASSHDRLSYEQYF. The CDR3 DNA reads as TGTGCCAGCTCACACGACAGATTGTCCTACGAGCAGTACTTC.